The present TCR beta chain was sequenced within a study of cytomegalovirus exposure and HLA in healthy donors. Trimming removed 6 bases from V and 4 bases from J; junction bases left unmatched: 8. The CDR3 covers 14 residues. Germline V gives CDR1 MGHRA, CDR2 YSYEKL. Study outcomes and limitations: The majority of TCR sequences were rare, yet some public TCRs appeared in many donors. Presence/absence analysis assumed near-uniform sequencing depth across donors.

The PCR made use of 60 Vbeta and 13 Jbeta primers. Clones were read by immunoSEQ multiplex PCR, and TCRdb kept only the in-frame ones, dropping some. The table lists 220,000 or so clones, approximately 70% of them singletons. Worth noting for this clone: Its cognate antigen is unknown.

Input material: PBMCs. This receptor was identified in a woman under 40 in good health and CMV-seronegative. The rearrangement links TRBV4-1 to TRBJ1-1, with TRBD1 identical over 7 bases. The CDR3, as DNA: TGCGCCAGCAGGCTAACAGGGGAGTCCACTGAAGCTTTCTTT. Protein: CASRLTGESTEAFF.